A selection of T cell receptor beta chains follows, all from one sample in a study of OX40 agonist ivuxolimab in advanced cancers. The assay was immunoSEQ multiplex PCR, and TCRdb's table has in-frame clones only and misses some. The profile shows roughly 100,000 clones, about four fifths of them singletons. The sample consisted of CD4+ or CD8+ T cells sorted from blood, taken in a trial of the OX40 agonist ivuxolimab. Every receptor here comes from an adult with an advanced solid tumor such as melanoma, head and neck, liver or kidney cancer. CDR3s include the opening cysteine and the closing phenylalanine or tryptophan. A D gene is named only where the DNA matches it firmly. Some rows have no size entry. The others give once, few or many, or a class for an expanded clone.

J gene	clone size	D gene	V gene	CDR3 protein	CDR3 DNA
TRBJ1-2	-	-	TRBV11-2	CASSLEADGYGYTF	TGTGCCAGCAGCTTAGAGGCCGACGGTTACGGCTACACCTTC
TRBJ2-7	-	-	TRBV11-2	CASSWGAGDSYEQYF	TGTGCCAGCTCCTGGGGTGCAGGGGACTCCTACGAGCAGTACTTC
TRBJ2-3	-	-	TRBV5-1	CASSLASDTQYF	TGCGCCAGCAGCTTGGCCAGCGATACGCAGTATTTT
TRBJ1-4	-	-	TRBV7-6	CASSGHGGGTNEKLFF	TGTGCCAGCAGCGGCCACGGGGGAGGAACTAATGAAAAACTGTTTTTT
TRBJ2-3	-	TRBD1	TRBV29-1	CSVGTGTTDTQYF	TGCAGCGTGGGGACAGGGACGACAGATACGCAGTATTTT
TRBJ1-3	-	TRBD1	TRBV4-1	CASSQEGRGHGNTIYF	TGCGCCAGCAGCCAAGAGGGCAGGGGGCACGGAAACACCATATATTTT
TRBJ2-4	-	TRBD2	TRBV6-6	CASWEGLNIQYF	TGTGCCAGCTGGGAGGGCCTTAACATTCAGTACTTC
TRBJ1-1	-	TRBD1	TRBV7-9	CASSSAGTGVSTEAFF	TGTGCCAGCAGCTCCGCCGGGACAGGGGTTTCCACTGAAGCTTTCTTT
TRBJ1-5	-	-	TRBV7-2	CASSTDRNQPQHF	TGTGCCAGCAGCACCGACCGCAATCAGCCCCAGCATTTT
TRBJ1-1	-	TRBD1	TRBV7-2	CASSLNRGLNTEAFF	TGTGCCAGCAGCTTAAACAGGGGATTGAACACTGAAGCTTTCTTT
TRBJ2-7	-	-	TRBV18	CASSPDRIYEQYF	TGTGCCAGCTCCCCCGACAGAATCTACGAGCAGTACTTC
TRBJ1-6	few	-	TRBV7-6	CASSPGTRGSPLHF	TGTGCCAGCAGCCCCGGGACGCGGGGTTCACCCCTCCACTTT
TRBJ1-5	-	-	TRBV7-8	CASSYRDGDVIGNQPQHF	TGTGCCAGCAGCTACCGGGACGGGGACGTGATTGGCAATCAGCCCCAGCATTTT
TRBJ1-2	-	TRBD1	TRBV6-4	CASSPTGSNYGYTF	TGTGCCAGCAGCCCGACAGGGTCCAACTATGGCTACACCTTC
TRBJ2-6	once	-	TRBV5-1	CASSPSGPRSGANVLTF	TGCGCCAGCAGCCCCTCGGGTCCCCGCTCTGGGGCCAACGTCCTGACTTTC
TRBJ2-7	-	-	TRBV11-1	CASSLDLGAAYEQYF	TGTGCCAGCAGCTTAGACCTGGGGGCAGCCTACGAGCAGTACTTC
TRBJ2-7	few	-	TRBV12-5	CASTLRGAPFQQYF	TGTGCTAGCACTCTTCGTGGGGCCCCCTTTCAGCAGTACTTC
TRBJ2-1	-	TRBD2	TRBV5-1	CASTSGTSCFF	TGCGCCAGCACCTCCGGGACTAGTTGTTTCTTC
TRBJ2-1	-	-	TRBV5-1	CASSFGSANNEQFF	TGCGCCAGCAGCTTCGGCAGCGCCAACAATGAGCAGTTCTTC
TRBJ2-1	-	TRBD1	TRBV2	CASSSGTGHWYEQFF	TGTGCCAGCAGTTCCGGGACAGGGCACTGGTATGAGCAGTTCTTC
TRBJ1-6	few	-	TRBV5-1	CASSLVIGNNSPLHF	TGCGCCAGCTCACTTGTAATAGGGAATAACTCACCCCTCCACTTT
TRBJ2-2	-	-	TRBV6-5	CASRGTGELFF	TGTGCCAGCAGAGGGACCGGGGAGCTGTTTTTT
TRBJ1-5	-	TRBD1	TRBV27	CASSLSKPSGQGSSNQPQHF	TGTGCCAGCAGTTTATCGAAGCCTTCAGGACAGGGTTCTAGCAATCAGCCCCAGCATTTT
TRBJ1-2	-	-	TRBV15	CATSSHRGDGYTF	TGTGCCACCAGCAGCCATCGAGGGGATGGCTACACCTTC
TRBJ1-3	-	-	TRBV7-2	CASSLKAASGNTIYF	TGTGCCAGCAGCTTAAAGGCGGCCTCTGGAAACACCATATATTTT
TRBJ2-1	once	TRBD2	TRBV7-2	CASSSLAGADNEQFF	TGTGCCAGCAGCTCCCTAGCGGGGGCGGACAATGAGCAGTTCTTC
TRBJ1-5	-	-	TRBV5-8	CASSLEDQGWSNQPQHF	TGTGCCAGCAGCTTGGAGGACCAGGGTTGGAGCAATCAGCCCCAGCATTTT
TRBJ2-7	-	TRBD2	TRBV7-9	CASSRGLAGVYEQYF	TGTGCCAGCAGCCGAGGACTAGCGGGAGTTTACGAGCAGTACTTC
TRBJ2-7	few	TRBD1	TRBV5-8	CASSFGGSTGGRYEQYF	TGTGCCAGCAGCTTCGGGGGGAGTACAGGGGGCAGGTACGAGCAGTACTTC
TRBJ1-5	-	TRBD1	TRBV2	CASSGGQGRQPQHF	TGTGCCAGCAGTGGGGGACAGGGAAGACAGCCCCAGCATTTT
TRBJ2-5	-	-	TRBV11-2	CASSFNTETQYF	TGTGCCAGCAGTTTCAACACGGAGACCCAGTACTTC
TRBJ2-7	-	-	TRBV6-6	CASSYSGKATYEQYF	TGTGCCAGCAGTTACTCGGGGAAGGCGACCTACGAGCAGTACTTC
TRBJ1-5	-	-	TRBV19	CASSPLLGINQPQHF	TGTGCCAGTAGTCCCCTTCTGGGGATCAATCAGCCCCAGCATTTT
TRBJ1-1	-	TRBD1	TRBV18	CASSARDSLTEAFF	TGTGCCAGCTCAGCCAGGGACAGCCTCACTGAAGCTTTCTTT
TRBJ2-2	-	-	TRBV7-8	CASSQTTGQSNTGELFF	TGTGCCAGCAGCCAAACAACTGGACAGTCGAACACCGGGGAGCTGTTTTTT
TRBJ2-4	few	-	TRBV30	CAWSSGTKNIQYF	TGTGCCTGGAGTTCCGGAACCAAAAACATTCAGTACTTC
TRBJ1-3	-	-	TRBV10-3	CAIVSVSGNTIYF	TGTGCCATTGTGAGTGTATCTGGAAACACCATATATTTT
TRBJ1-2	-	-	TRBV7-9	CASSLDSYGYTF	TGTGCCAGCAGCTTGGACAGCTATGGCTACACCTTC
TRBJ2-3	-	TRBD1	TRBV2	CASRPTGGIMDTQYF	TGTGCCAGCAGACCAACAGGGGGCATTATGGATACGCAGTATTTT